What follows are 23 T cell receptor beta chains derived from one specimen sequenced in a study of PD-1 blockade in classical Hodgkin lymphoma. Each of the patients experienced relapse following autologous stem cell transplantation, and their brentuximab vedotin exposure differed. Measured with immunoSEQ multiplex PCR; TCRdb has only the in-frame clones, and not every one. The table includes roughly 6,800 clones, roughly 71% detected once. The input for sequencing was peripheral blood mononuclear cells (PBMCs), taken before the second cycle of nivolumab. The receptors derive from a human donor with classical Hodgkin lymphoma.

This clone has a handful of counts. CDR3 protein: CASSLKTSGDYEQYF. The CDR3 coding sequence is TGTGCCAGCAGCTTAAAAACTAGCGGTGACTACGAGCAGTACTTC. The chain uses TRBV7-2 and TRBJ2-7, with 8 bases identical to TRBD2. Germline V gene sequence: CDR1 SGHTA, CDR2 FQGNSA. Trimming cost V 2 bases and J 3 bases; bases outside gene matches: 6. This CDR3 is 15 amino acids long.

The rearrangement uses TRBV6-6 and TRBJ2-7; D is uncertain. The CDR3 has 14 residues. V was trimmed by 5 bases and J by 6 bases, leaving 17 bases between them. Germline V CDR1 and CDR2: MNHNY, SVGAGI (reference sequence). Here the CDR3 reads CASSRAPDRSEQYF. DNA of the CDR3: TGTGCCAGCAGTAGAGCACCTGATAGGAGCGAGCAGTACTTC.

This clone was detected a few times. V and J are TRBV2 and TRBJ1-2; 8 nucleotides align to TRBD1. The CDR3 has 13 residues. The trim removed 8 bases at V and 8 bases at J, leaving 10 bases unmatched. CDR1 and CDR2 (germline): SNHLY, FYNNEI. The CDR3 loop reads CASGGQGAGGYTF. In nucleotides, the CDR3 is TGTGCCAGCGGGGGCCAGGGGGCAGGAGGCTACACCTTC.

The chain is built from TRBV5-1 and TRBJ1-1, with D possibly TRBD1 on 5 matching bases. The length of the CDR3 is 17 residues. Deletions cut 1 base from V and 0 bases from J, with 16 bases between. CDR1 SGHRS and CDR2 YFSETQ come from the germline V gene. For the CDR3, the DNA is TGCGCCAGCAGCTTGTGGCTGGGAGGGGTTCTGAACACTGAAGCTTTCTTT. Protein sequence: CASSLWLGGVLNTEAFF.

The rearrangement links TRBV10-3 to TRBJ2-1, with D tentatively TRBD1 or TRBD2 (5 bases each). Deletions cut 0 bases from V and 1 base from J, with 10 bases between. CDR1 ENHRY and CDR2 SYGVKD come from the germline V gene. The CDR3 has 16 amino acids. The CDR3 region has the DNA TGTGCCATCAGTGAGTCTGAGGGGAGATCCTACAATGAGCAGTTCTTC. Residues: CAISESEGRSYNEQFF.

This chain links TRBV4-3 with TRBJ1-2; 8 nucleotides align to TRBD1. CDR3 length: 13 residues. Germline lookup yields CDR1 LGHNA and CDR2 YSLEER. Unmatched junction bases numbered 3, after V lost 1 base and J lost 8 bases. The CDR3 DNA sequence: TGCGCCAGCAGCCAAGCGGACAGGGACGGCTACACCTTC. Its protein product is CASSQADRDGYTF.

This clone has only a few counts. The chain combines TRBV4-2 with TRBJ1-1; no clear D. CDR3 length: 9 amino acids. Trimming removed 8 bases at V and 7 bases at J, with 5 bases between. Germline-derived CDR1 and CDR2 are LGHNA and YNFKEQ. Written as DNA, the CDR3 is TGTGCCAGCGCACATGAAGCTTTCTTT. Translated, it gives CASAHEAFF.

This sequence joins TRBV7-2 and TRBJ1-5; the D gene is possibly TRBD1 (6 bases). Germline V gene lookup returns CDR1 SGHTA and CDR2 FQGNSA. V lost 6 bases to trimming and J lost 5 bases, with 11 bases between them. The CDR3 runs to 13 residues. The CDR3 bases are TGTGCCAGCAGTGGACAGTTCGATCAGCCCCAGCATTTT. Its translation: CASSGQFDQPQHF.

The chain employs TRBV14 and TRBJ2-7; the match to TRBD1 covers 7 bases. This CDR3 has 15 residues. J gave up 4 bases and V 5 bases, and 11 bases lay outside the gene matches. Germline CDR1 and CDR2: SGHDN and FVKESK. The CDR3 loop reads CASSSHETGIYEQYF. DNA of the CDR3: TGTGCCAGCAGCAGCCACGAGACAGGGATTTACGAGCAGTACTTC.

This clone has just one count. V usage is TRBV18 and J usage is TRBJ1-1, with D unresolved. Germline lookup yields CDR1 KGHSH and CDR2 LQKENI. The length of the CDR3 is 13 residues. V lost 5 bases, J lost 5 bases, and 12 bases lay in between. The DNA for the CDR3 is TGTGCCAGCTCAGTCCTCGTTAGGACTGAAGCTTTCTTT. It specifies CASSVLVRTEAFF.

The V call is TRBV4-2, the J call TRBJ2-3, with a tentative D call TRBD2 (5 bases). CDR3 length: 17 amino acids. In germline, CDR1 is LGHNA, CDR2 YNFKEQ. V gave up 2 bases and J gave up 5 bases, with 20 bases separating them. CDR3: CASSQFDAAAGLDTQYF. In DNA form, the CDR3 reads TGTGCCAGCAGCCAATTCGACGCAGCGGCTGGTTTAGATACGCAGTATTTT.

The chain uses TRBV5-4 and TRBJ1-2; tentative D call: TRBD1 (6 bases). V dropped 4 bases and J dropped 2 bases, with 12 bases sitting between them. The CDR3 totals 14 residues. Germline-derived CDR1 and CDR2 are SGHNT and YYREEE (reference sequence). Written as DNA, the CDR3 is TGTGCCAGCAGCCCCCCAGGGGAGAACTATGGCTACACCTTC. Encoded protein: CASSPPGENYGYTF.

This chain uses TRBV28 with TRBJ1-6; TRBD1 is a possible D gene (5 bases). This CDR3 has 15 amino acids. Germline V gene lookup returns CDR1 MDHEN and CDR2 SYDVKM. The V gene lost 2 bases and the J gene lost 10 bases, with 15 bases spanning the gap. The CDR3 loop reads CASSLGSQGYSPLHF. CDR3 sequence (DNA): TGTGCCAGCAGTTTAGGTTCGCAGGGATACTCACCCCTCCACTTT.

The gene calls are TRBV6-4 and TRBJ2-6, with unresolved D. There are 14 residues in the CDR3. Germline CDR1 MRHNA, CDR2 SNTAGT. V shed 8 bases and J shed 0 bases, with 8 bases lying between them. CDR3 coding DNA: TGTGCCAGCCGGACGGACTCTGGGGCCAACGTCCTGACTTTC. Its translation is CASRTDSGANVLTF.

The V gene is TRBV7-8, the J gene TRBJ1-1; D uncertain. Germline CDR1 SGHVS, CDR2 FQNEAQ. This CDR3 contains 16 residues. Trimming removed 5 bases at V and 5 bases at J, with 21 bases between. CDR3 amino acids: CASSLRASLLGTEAFF. The CDR3 DNA follows: TGTGCCAGCAGCCTCCGGGCCTCGCTCTTGGGGACTGAAGCTTTCTTT.

In this sample, this clone turned up a few times. The chain couples TRBV27 to TRBJ1-5; 8 nucleotides align to TRBD1. V lost 6 bases, J lost 6 bases, and 7 bases stayed unmatched. This CDR3 comprises 14 residues. Germline CDR1 reads MNHEY; CDR2 reads SMNVEV (reference sequence). CDR3 sequence (DNA): TGTGCCAGCAGACGTACAGGGGGTATTCAGCCCCAGCATTTT. It codes for CASRRTGGIQPQHF.

The chain combines TRBV7-2 with TRBJ2-3; D is ambiguous. The V end was cut by 5 bases, the J end by 2 bases, with 14 bases between. The CDR3 loop spans 15 amino acids. Germline V gene lookup returns CDR1 SGHTA and CDR2 FQGNSA. CDR3 residues: CASSPGARYTDTQYF. The CDR3 DNA reads as TGTGCCAGCAGCCCCGGCGCCAGGTACACAGATACGCAGTATTTT.

The V and J genes are TRBV19 and TRBJ2-1, with 7 bases aligning to TRBD2. Per germline, CDR1 LNHDA and CDR2 SQIVND (reference sequence). This CDR3 spans 16 amino acids. Trimming cost V 0 bases and J 0 bases; bases outside gene matches: 2. Here the CDR3 DNA reads TGTGCCAGTAGTATAGATAGCGGGTACTCCTACAATGAGCAGTTCTTC. Residues: CASSIDSGYSYNEQFF.

The rearrangement uses TRBV28 and TRBJ2-7, with D possibly matching TRBD1 (6 bases). Deletions cut 6 bases from V and 7 bases from J, with 16 bases between. The CDR3 has 13 residues. The germline V gene has CDR1 MDHEN and CDR2 SYDVKM. CDR3 protein: CASSQGHGGEQYF. DNA for the CDR3: TGTGCCAGCAGCCAGGGACACGGCGGGGAGCAGTACTTC.

The V call is TRBV28, the J call TRBJ2-3, with D maybe TRBD2 (6 bases). V gave up 4 bases and J gave up 6 bases, with 20 bases separating them. The CDR3 spans 16 residues. Germline V lookup: CDR1 MDHEN, CDR2 SYDVKM. The CDR3 protein is CASSSSSELAEDTQYF. The CDR3, as DNA: TGTGCCAGCAGTTCGTCTAGCGAGCTCGCAGAGGATACGCAGTATTTT.

The rearrangement joins TRBV27 to TRBJ2-7; D not certain. The CDR3 has 15 residues. The V end was cut by 6 bases, the J end by 7 bases, with 22 bases between. CDR1 and CDR2 (germline): MNHEY, SMNVEV (reference sequence). The CDR3 bases are TGTGCCAGCAGAAAAAAACAGAGACTCCTTAGGGAGCAGTACTTC. Protein product: CASRKKQRLLREQYF.

The chain links TRBV5-4 to TRBJ2-3; TRBD2 matches at 7 bases. Germline assignment: CDR1 SGHNT and CDR2 YYREEE (reference sequence). CDR3 length: 15 amino acids. Trimming at V came to 9 bases and at J to 2 bases, leaving 12 bases not matched to a gene. In DNA, the CDR3 is TGTGCCACCTGGGAGGGCGGCCAAAACACAGATACGCAGTATTTT. Amino acids: CATWEGGQNTDTQYF. Filled out from reference TRBV5-4 and TRBJ2-3, the complete variable domain reads ETGVTQSPTHLIKTRGQQVTLRCSSQSGHNTVSWYQQALGQGPQFIFQYYREEENGRGNFPPRFSGLQFPNYSSELNVNALELDDSALYLCATWEGGQNTDTQYFGPGTRLTVL.

This clone has only a few counts. V and J are TRBV6-1 and TRBJ2-2, with 7 nucleotides matching TRBD2. Trimming removed 4 bases from V and 4 bases from J; junction bases left unmatched: 9. CDR1 is MNHNS, CDR2 SASEGT, per germline. This CDR3 has 16 residues. The DNA for the CDR3 is TGTGCCAGCAGTGCCCCGACTGGCGGGAGCACCGGGGAGCTGTTTTTT. Translated: CASSAPTGGSTGELFF.